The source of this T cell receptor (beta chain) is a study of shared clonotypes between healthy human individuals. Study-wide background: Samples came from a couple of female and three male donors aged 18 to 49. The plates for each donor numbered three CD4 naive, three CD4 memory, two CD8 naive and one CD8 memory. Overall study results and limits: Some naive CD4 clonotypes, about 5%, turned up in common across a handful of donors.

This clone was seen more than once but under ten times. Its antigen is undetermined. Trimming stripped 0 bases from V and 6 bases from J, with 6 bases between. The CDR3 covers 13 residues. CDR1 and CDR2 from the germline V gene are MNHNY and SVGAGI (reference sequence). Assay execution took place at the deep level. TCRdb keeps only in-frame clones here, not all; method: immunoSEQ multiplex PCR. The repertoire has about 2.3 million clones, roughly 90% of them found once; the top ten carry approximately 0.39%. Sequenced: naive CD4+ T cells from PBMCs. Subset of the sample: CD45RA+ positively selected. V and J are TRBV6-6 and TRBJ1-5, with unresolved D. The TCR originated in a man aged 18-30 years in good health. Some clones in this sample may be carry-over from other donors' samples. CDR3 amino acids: CASSYSNGQPQHF. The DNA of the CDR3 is TGTGCCAGCAGTTACTCGAACGGTCAGCCCCAGCATTTT.